Following are 10 T cell receptor beta chains from one sample sequenced in a study of blood T cell repertoires in COVID-19. Libraries were prepared by immunoSEQ multiplex PCR; TCRdb keeps only in-frame clonotypes and omits some of them. This sample has 70,000 to 95,000 clones; around 85% occur once, and the top ten carry approximately 12%. Sequenced sample: peripheral blood. The receptors originated from a woman aged 70-85 years with active or convalescent COVID-19.

This chain connects TRBV4-1 to TRBJ2-1; no definite D call. V was clipped by 1 base and J by 0 bases, with 10 bases between them. The CDR3 spans 16 residues. Germline CDR1 MGHRA, CDR2 YSYEKL. CDR3 DNA: TGCGCCAGCAGCCAAGTGAATCTAGTCTCCTACAATGAGCAGTTCTTC. Its protein product is CASSQVNLVSYNEQFF.

This clone was recorded only once. This chain uses TRBV18 with TRBJ2-4; 8 bases match TRBD1. The CDR3 length is 14 residues. CDR1 is KGHSH, CDR2 LQKENI, per germline. V lost 3 bases to trimming and J lost 8 bases; unmatched junction nucleotides: 6. CDR3 coding DNA: TGTGCCAGCTCACCCTATGGACAGGGAGACATTCAGTACTTC. This encodes CASSPYGQGDIQYF.

This chain joins TRBV5-4 and TRBJ2-5; the match to TRBD2 covers 10 bases. The V segment lost 0 bases and the J segment 1 base; nucleotides outside the gene matches: 0. The germline V gene encodes CDR1 SGHNT and CDR2 YYREEE (reference sequence). The CDR3 has 15 amino acids. The CDR3: CASSLGLAGQETQYF. In DNA form, the CDR3 reads TGTGCCAGCAGCTTGGGACTAGCGGGCCAAGAGACCCAGTACTTC.

The chain carries TRBV5-1 and TRBJ2-2; 8 bases are shared with TRBD1. The CDR3 loop spans 16 amino acids. The J segment lost 4 bases and the V segment lost 0 bases, leaving 5 bases of the junction unmatched. CDR1 is SGHRS, CDR2 YFSETQ, per germline. The CDR3 protein is CASSLGGTGATGELFF. CDR3 bases: TGCGCCAGCAGCTTGGGAGGGACAGGAGCCACCGGGGAGCTGTTTTTT.

The rearrangement uses TRBV10-3 and TRBJ2-7, with a tentative D call TRBD1 (6 bases). Germline CDR1 and CDR2: ENHRY and SYGVKD. Trimming took off 10 bases at V and 0 bases at J, with 13 bases between the two ends. CDR3 length: 13 amino acids. The CDR3: CATQGTTSYEQYF. The CDR3 DNA follows: TGTGCCACCCAGGGGACCACCTCCTACGAGCAGTACTTC.

The chain recombines TRBV15 with TRBJ2-3, with D perhaps TRBD2 (7 bases). This CDR3 has 14 residues. Germline V gene data show CDR1 as LNHNV and CDR2 as YYDKDF (reference sequence). The ends were cut back, 3 bases at V and 5 bases at J, with 12 bases in the middle. This chain's CDR3 is CATSSPGGGDTQYF. The CDR3 nucleotides read TGTGCCACCAGCAGCCCGGGGGGCGGAGATACGCAGTATTTT.

The rearrangement joins TRBV6-2 or TRBV6-3 to TRBJ2-2, with 7 bases lining up with TRBD2. Germline CDR1 and CDR2: MNHEY and SVGEGT. The CDR3 sequence is 14 residues long. V shed 6 bases and J 6 bases; nucleotides not matched to a gene: 7. This chain's CDR3 is CASSRTTSPGELFF. The CDR3 nucleotides are TGTGCCAGCAGCCGGACGACTAGCCCCGGGGAGCTGTTTTTT.

The chain uses TRBV3-1 (or the pseudogene TRBV3-2) and TRBJ2-7, with 9 bases identical to TRBD1. With V trimmed by 0 bases and J by 3 bases, 3 bases remained unmatched. Per germline, CDR1 LGHDT and CDR2 YNNKEL (reference sequence). This CDR3 is built from 15 residues. In DNA form, the CDR3 reads TGTGCCAGCAGCCAAGATACGGGACAGGGCTACGAGCAGTACTTC. Translated: CASSQDTGQGYEQYF.

This rearrangement joins TRBV19 to TRBJ1-2; a weak D match, TRBD1 (5 bases). The CDR3 consists of 15 residues. Germline lookup yields CDR1 LNHDA and CDR2 SQIVND (reference sequence). Trimming shortened V by 4 bases and J by 3 bases, and 15 bases separated the two germline ends. The CDR3 region has the DNA TGTGCCAGTAGTAGGGGCAGGCCCCTGGACTATGGCTACACCTTC. Translating gives CASSRGRPLDYGYTF.

J is TRBJ1-1 and V is TRBV3-1 (or the pseudogene TRBV3-2); D possibly corresponds to TRBD1 (6 bases). CDR1 is LGHDT and CDR2 is YNNKEL in the germline V gene (reference sequence). This CDR3 comprises 14 residues. V shed 4 bases and J shed 3 bases, with 12 bases lying between them. The CDR3 spells CASSPLNRDTEAFF. Here the CDR3 DNA reads TGTGCCAGCAGCCCATTGAACAGGGACACTGAAGCTTTCTTT.